This paragraph covers one TCR beta chain sequence. Its antigen is still unknown. This sample was taken from a study of T cell responses to AZD1222 COVID-19 vaccine. Study results and caveats: Most donors were white British and more were female, and clonal diversity was possibly underestimated.

The table came from immunoSEQ multiplex PCR; TCRdb's copy has only in-frame clones and leaves some out. The profile covers approximately 190,000 clones, with approximately 92% appearing a single time and approximately 1.3% taken by the ten largest. The CDR3 has 13 residues. Germline V CDR1 and CDR2: MGHRA, YSYEKL. The V end lost 1 base, the J end lost 8 bases, and 9 bases lay between the germline ends. The material sequenced was peripheral blood, taken on day 0 of AZD1222 vaccination. The sequence came from an adult in good health. The chain employs TRBV4-1 and TRBJ1-3; D unresolved. The CDR3 loop reads CASSQGVWDTIYF. In DNA form, the CDR3 reads TGCGCCAGCAGCCAAGGGGTTTGGGACACCATATATTTT.